This T cell receptor beta chain was documented in a study of CD8 T cells in ankylosing spondylitis. Germline V gene data show CDR1 as SGHRS and CDR2 as YFSETQ. Trimming removed 2 bases from V and 5 bases from J; junction bases left unmatched: 18. The CDR3 extends over 19 amino acids. Study-wide results and limits: Significantly higher representation of disease-linked clones was reported for matched ankylosing spondylitis synovial fluid. Earlier authors reported some of these motif variants in reactive arthritis synovial fluid and blood. What appeared characteristic of ankylosing spondylitis blood was a TCR beta motif of eight highly homologous variants.

This clonotype was counted between two and nine times. Its antigen is as yet unknown. TCRdb reanalysed the 5' RACE reads using MiXCR and keeps one entry per CDR3 protein. The table lists around 430,000 distinct CDR3 sequences, roughly 18% of them singletons. Specimen: blood, either unsorted or a sorted T cell fraction (not recorded which). The genes are TRBV5-1 and TRBJ2-5; the match to TRBD2 covers 10 bases. The source of this sequence is a male donor with ankylosing spondylitis. The CDR3 sequence is CASSFEGLAASGSPETQYF. The DNA for the CDR3 is TGCGCCAGCAGCTTTGAAGGACTAGCGGCATCCGGATCTCCGGAGACCCAGTACTTC.